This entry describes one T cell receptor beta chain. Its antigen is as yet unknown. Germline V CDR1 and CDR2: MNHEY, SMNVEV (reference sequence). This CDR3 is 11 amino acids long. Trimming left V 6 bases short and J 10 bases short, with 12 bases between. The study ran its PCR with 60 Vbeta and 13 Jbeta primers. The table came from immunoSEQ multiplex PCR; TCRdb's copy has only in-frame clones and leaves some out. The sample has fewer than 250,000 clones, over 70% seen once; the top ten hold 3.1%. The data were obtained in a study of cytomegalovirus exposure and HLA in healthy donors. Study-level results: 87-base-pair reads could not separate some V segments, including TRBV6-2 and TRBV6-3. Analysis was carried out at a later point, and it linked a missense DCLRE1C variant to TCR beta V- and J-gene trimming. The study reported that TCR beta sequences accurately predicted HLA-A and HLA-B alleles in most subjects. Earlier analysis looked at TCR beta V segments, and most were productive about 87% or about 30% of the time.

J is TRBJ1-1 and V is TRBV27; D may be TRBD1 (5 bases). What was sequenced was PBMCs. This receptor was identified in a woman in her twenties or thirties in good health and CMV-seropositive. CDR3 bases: TGTGCCAGCAGGCACGGGACTACAGCTTTCTTT. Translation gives CASRHGTTAFF.